This T cell receptor (beta chain) was obtained from a study of breast tumors, draining lymph nodes, adjacent tissues. TCRdb reanalysed the multiplex PCR reads using MiXCR and keeps one entry per CDR3 protein. The table records some 47,000 distinct CDR3 sequences, roughly 39% of them present only once. This clonotype ranks as medium-sized (0.01 to 0.1%). The J segment lost 9 bases and the V segment lost 0 bases, leaving 5 bases of the junction unmatched. Germline CDR1 reads SGDLS; CDR2 reads YYNGEE. The CDR3 is made up of 15 amino acids. The V and J genes are TRBV9 and TRBJ2-1; TRBD2 matches 11 bases. The sequenced sample consisted of breast tumor tissue. This clonotype originated in a female donor with breast cancer. Some clones in this sample may be carry-over from other donors' samples. CDR3 bases: TGTGCCAGCAGCGTAGTACTAGCGGGAGAGGGTGAGCAGTTCTTC. Translation: CASSVVLAGEGEQFF.